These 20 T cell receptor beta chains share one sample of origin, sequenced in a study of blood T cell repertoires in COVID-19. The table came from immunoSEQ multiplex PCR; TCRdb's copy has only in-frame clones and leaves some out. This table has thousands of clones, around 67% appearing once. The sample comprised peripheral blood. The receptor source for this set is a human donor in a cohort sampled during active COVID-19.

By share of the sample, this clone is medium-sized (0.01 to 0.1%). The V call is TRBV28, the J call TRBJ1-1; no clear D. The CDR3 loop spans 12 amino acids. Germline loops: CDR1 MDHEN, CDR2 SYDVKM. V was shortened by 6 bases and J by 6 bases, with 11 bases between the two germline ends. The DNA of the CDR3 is TGTGCCAGCAGCCCCCACGCGTCTGAAGCTTTCTTT. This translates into CASSPHASEAFF.

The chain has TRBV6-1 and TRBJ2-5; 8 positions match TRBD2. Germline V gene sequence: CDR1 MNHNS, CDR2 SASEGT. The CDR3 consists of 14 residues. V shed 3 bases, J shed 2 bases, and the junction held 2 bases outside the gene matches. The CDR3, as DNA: TGTGCCAGCAGTGACGGGGGGGCACAAGAGACCCAGTACTTC. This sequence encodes CASSDGGAQETQYF.

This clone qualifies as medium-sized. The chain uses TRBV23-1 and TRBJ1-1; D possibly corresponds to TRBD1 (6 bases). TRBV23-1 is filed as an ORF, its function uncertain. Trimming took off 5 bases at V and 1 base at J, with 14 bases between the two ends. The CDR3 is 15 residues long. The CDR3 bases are TGCGCCAGCAGTTACCGGGGAGGGGGGAACACTGAAGCTTTCTTT. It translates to CASSYRGGGNTEAFF.

CDR3 nucleotide sequence: TGCGCCAGCAGCCAAGATCGGTCGGGTAGACAGCCCCAGCATTTT. This encodes CASSQDRSGRQPQHF. The gene calls are TRBV4-3 and TRBJ1-5; D is uncertain. The CDR3 has 15 residues. Deletions cut 0 bases from V and 7 bases from J, with 13 bases between. Germline V CDR1 and CDR2: LGHNA, YSLEER.

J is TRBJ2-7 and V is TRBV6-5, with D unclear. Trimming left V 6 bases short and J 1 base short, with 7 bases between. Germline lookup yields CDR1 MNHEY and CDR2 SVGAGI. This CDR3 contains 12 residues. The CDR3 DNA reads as TGTGCCAGCAGGGGCACATCCTACGAGCAGTACTTC. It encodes CASRGTSYEQYF.

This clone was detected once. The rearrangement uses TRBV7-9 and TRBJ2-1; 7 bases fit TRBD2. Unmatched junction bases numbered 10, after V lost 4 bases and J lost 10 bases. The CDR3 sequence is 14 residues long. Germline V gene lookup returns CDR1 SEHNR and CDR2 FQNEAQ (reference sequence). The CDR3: CASSSGGGGWEQFF. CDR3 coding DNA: TGTGCCAGCAGCTCCGGCGGGGGAGGGTGGGAGCAGTTCTTC. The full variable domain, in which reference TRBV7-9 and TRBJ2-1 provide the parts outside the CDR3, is DTGVSQNPRHKITKRGQNVTFRCDPISEHNRLYWYRQTLGQGPEFLTYFQNEAQLEKSRLLSDRFSAERPKGSFSTLEIQRTEQGDSAMYLCASSSGGGGWEQFFGPGTRLTVL.

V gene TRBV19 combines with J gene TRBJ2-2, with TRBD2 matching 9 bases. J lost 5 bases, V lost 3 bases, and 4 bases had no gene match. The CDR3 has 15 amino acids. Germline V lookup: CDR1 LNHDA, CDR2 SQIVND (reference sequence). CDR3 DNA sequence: TGTGCCAGTAGTATTCTCACTAGCGGGACCGGGGAGCTGTTTTTT. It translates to CASSILTSGTGELFF.

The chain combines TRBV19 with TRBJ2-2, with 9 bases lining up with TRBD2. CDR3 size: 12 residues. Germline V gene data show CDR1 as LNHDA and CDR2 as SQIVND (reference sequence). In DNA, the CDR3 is TGTATTAGCGGGAGTACCACCGGGGAGCTGTTTTTT. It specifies CISGSTTGELFF.

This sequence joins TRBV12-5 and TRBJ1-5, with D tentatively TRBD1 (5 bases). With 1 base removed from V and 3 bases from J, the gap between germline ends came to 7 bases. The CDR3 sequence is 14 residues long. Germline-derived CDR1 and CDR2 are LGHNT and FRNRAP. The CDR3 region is CASGLEGINQPQHF. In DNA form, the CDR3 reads TGTGCTAGTGGTTTGGAGGGGATCAATCAGCCCCAGCATTTT. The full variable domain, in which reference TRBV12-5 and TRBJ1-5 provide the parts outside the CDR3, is DARVTQTPRHKVTEMGQEVTMRCQPILGHNTVFWYRQTMMQGLELLAYFRNRAPLDDSGMPKDRFSAEMPDATLATLKIQPSEPRDSAVYFCASGLEGINQPQHFGDGTRLSIL.

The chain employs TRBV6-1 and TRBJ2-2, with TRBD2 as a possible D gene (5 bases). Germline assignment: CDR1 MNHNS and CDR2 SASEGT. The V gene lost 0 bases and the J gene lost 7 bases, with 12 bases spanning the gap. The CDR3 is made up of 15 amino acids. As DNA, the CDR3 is TGTGCCAGCAGTGAAGCAGTAAGAGGGAGCGGGGAGCTGTTTTTT. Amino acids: CASSEAVRGSGELFF.

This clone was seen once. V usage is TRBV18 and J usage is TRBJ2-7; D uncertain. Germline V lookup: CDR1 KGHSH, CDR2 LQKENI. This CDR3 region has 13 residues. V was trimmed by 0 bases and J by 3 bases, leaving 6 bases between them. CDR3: CASSPPAIYEQYF. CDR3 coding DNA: TGTGCCAGCTCACCACCGGCAATCTACGAGCAGTACTTC.

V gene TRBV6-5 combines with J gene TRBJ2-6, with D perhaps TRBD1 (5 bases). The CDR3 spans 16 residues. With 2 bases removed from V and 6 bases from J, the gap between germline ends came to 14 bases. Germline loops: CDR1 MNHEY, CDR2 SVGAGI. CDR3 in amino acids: CASSYADIGQANVLTF. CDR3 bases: TGTGCCAGCAGTTACGCGGACATTGGTCAGGCCAACGTCCTGACTTTC.

In DNA form, the CDR3 reads TGTGCCAGCACCACTAGGGACTATGGCTACACCTTC. Translation gives CASTTRDYGYTF. V gene TRBV28 combines with J gene TRBJ1-2; D is unresolved. Germline CDR1 and CDR2: MDHEN and SYDVKM. Between the trimmed V and J ends, which lost 7 bases and 3 bases, there was a span of 9 bases. The CDR3 is 12 amino acids.

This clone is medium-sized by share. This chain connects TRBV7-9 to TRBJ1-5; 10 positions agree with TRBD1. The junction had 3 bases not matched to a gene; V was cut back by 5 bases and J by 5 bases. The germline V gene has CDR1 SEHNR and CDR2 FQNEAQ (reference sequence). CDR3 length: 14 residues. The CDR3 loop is CASSDGTGDQPQHF. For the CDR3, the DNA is TGTGCCAGCAGCGATGGGACAGGGGATCAGCCCCAGCATTTT.

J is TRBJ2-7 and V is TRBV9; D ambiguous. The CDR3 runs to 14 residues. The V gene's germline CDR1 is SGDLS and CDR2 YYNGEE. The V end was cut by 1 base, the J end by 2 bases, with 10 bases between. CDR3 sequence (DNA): TGTGCCAGCAGCGTAATGGCCGTTACCTACGAGCAGTACTTC. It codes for CASSVMAVTYEQYF.

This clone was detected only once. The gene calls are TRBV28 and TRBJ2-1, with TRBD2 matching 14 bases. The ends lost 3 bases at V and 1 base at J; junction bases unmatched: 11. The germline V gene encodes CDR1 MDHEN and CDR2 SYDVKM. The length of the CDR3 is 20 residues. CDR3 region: CASSFPPGLAGGRSYNEQFF. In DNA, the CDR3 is TGTGCCAGCAGTTTCCCACCCGGACTAGCGGGAGGTAGGTCCTACAATGAGCAGTTCTTC.

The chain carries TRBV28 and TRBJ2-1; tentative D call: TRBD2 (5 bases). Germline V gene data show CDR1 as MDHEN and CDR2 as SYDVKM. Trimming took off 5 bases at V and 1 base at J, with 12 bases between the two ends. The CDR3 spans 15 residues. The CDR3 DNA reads TGTGCCAGCAGTATATTACTAGGATCCTACAATGAGCAGTTCTTC. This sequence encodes CASSILLGSYNEQFF.

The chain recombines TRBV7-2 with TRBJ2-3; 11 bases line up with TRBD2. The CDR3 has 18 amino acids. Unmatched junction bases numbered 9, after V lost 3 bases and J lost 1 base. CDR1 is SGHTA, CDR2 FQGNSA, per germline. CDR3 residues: CASSFLAGGGRGTDTQYF. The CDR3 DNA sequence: TGTGCCAGCAGCTTCCTAGCGGGAGGAGGTAGAGGCACAGATACGCAGTATTTT.

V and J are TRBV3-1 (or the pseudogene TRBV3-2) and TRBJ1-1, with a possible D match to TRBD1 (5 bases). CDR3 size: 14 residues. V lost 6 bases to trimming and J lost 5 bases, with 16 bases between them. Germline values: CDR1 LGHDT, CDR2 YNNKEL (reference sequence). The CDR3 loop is CASSSEGRRTEAFF. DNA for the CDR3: TGTGCCAGCAGTTCTGAGGGGAGGAGAACTGAAGCTTTCTTT.

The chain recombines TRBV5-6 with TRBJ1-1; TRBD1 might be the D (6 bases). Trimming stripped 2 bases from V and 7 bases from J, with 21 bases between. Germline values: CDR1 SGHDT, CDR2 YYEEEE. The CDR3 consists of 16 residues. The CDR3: CASSFFGGSLSSEAFF. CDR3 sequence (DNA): TGTGCCAGCAGCTTTTTTGGGGGCAGTCTGTCAAGTGAAGCTTTCTTT.